The rows below give T cell receptor beta chains drawn from one sample of a study of blood T cells in healthy people across ages. One entry per CDR3 protein results from TCRdb running MiXCR on the 5' RACE reads. The repertoire has over a million distinct CDR3 sequences, less than 50% of them found once; the top ten carry around 18%. Sequenced input: blood. These receptors all stem from a woman aged 55-69 years in good health. Each CDR3 is given without its conserved first and last residue. The D gene is left open where the match is weak.

>TRBV12-3/TRBV12-4|NA|TRBJ1-2
ASSLQKSNYGYT
>TRBV20-1|TRBD2|TRBJ2-1
SASGVYNEQF
>TRBV27|NA|TRBJ1-2
ASSPTRQLYGYT
>TRBV11-1|TRBD1|TRBJ1-1
ASSRRTGLNTEAF
>TRBV20-1|NA|TRBJ2-5
SASGSETQY
>TRBV12-3/TRBV12-4|TRBD1|TRBJ2-7
ASSLGQGTYEQY
>TRBV28|TRBD1|TRBJ2-7
ASMDRGKYSYEQY
>TRBV9|NA|TRBJ2-1
ASSVGTDSSYNEQF
>TRBV2|NA|TRBJ2-1
ASREGSEQF
>TRBV5-1|NA|TRBJ2-5
ASSLKSYQETQY
>TRBV7-8|TRBD1|TRBJ2-3
ASTGTGLGTDTQY
>TRBV6-1|TRBD1|TRBJ2-1
ASRRQGWTADEQF
>TRBV20-1|TRBD2|NA
SAKGTSGIGETQY
>TRBV6-5|NA|TRBJ2-1
ASSEGPLKQF
>TRBV6-5|TRBD2|NA
ARSSGRASETQY
>TRBV20-1|NA|TRBJ2-1
SAPRLNEQF
>TRBV20-1|NA|TRBJ1-1
SARDLREGTRNTEAF
>TRBV2|NA|TRBJ2-1
ASSVETGSYNEQF
>TRBV20-1|NA|NA
SARLVTAEQY
>TRBV6-6|NA|NA
ASTNRVGEQY
>TRBV12-3/TRBV12-4|TRBD2|TRBJ2-7
ASRETSGGYEQY
>TRBV20-1|NA|TRBJ2-6
SAGDTRASGANVLT
>TRBV6-2/TRBV6-3|TRBD1|TRBJ2-7
ASSYSTGASYEQY
>TRBV6-2/TRBV6-3|NA|TRBJ2-7
ASTLTSSYEQY
>TRBV29-1|TRBD1|TRBJ2-5
SVAYTGAGETQY
>TRBV7-9|NA|TRBJ2-7
ASSLAWQDSYEQY
>TRBV5-1|TRBD1|TRBJ2-5
ASSLAGTGQETQY
>TRBV10-3|NA|TRBJ1-2
AISGDVNYGYT